This TCR beta chain was found in a study of blood T cell repertoires in COVID-19. Repertoires were generated with immunoSEQ multiplex PCR, while TCRdb's copy carries only in-frame clones and drops some. The profile shows around 250,000 clones, about nine tenths of them singletons. Across about two dozen US areas, participants ranged in age from roughly 18 to 89 years. Germline V gives CDR1 SNHLY, CDR2 FYNNEI. The CDR3 sequence is 13 residues long. Trimming took 2 bases from V and 1 from J, leaving 5 bases between them. The sample consisted of PBMCs or T cells enriched from blood (not recorded which). This TCR derives from a human donor in a cohort exposed to, infected with or recovered from COVID-19 (not recorded which). The donor label of this sample is uncertain. The chain has TRBV2 and TRBJ1-1, with no clear D. CDR3 DNA: TGTGCCAGCAGTGAACAATGGAACACTGAAGCTTTCTTT. Its protein product is CASSEQWNTEAFF.